Each of the 17 T cell receptor beta chains below was sequenced from the same sample in a study of response to subunit inactivated influenza vaccine. TCRdb re-called the RT-PCR reads through MiXCR, storing one row per CDR3 protein. In the table there are 500,000 to 600,000 distinct CDR3 sequences, approximately 7.7% of which are singletons. The source was PBMCs from blood, collected less than 30 months after vaccination. All receptors come from a man aged 50 to 69 who received an inactivated influenza vaccine.

In its sample, this clonotype was seen a few times. The chain recombines TRBV12-3 or TRBV12-4 with TRBJ1-5; D might be TRBD1 (6 bases). The CDR3 extends over 12 amino acids. V lost 7 bases, J lost 3 bases, and 7 bases lay in between. CDR3 bases: TGTGCCAGCAACAGGGTCAATCAGCCCCAGCATTTT. It translates to CASNRVNQPQHF.

The V and J genes are TRBV29-1 and TRBJ1-1, with a possible D match to TRBD1 (5 bases). Deletions cut 6 bases from V and 3 bases from J, with 8 bases between. Germline CDR1 reads SQVTM; CDR2 reads ANQGSEA. This CDR3 is built from 11 residues. CDR3 loop: CSVAGDTEAFF. Here the CDR3 DNA reads TGCAGCGTGGCGGGGGACACTGAAGCTTTCTTT.

Only a few counts were recorded for this clonotype. This chain links TRBV11-2 with TRBJ2-1; tentatively, D is TRBD2 (6 bases). The CDR3 has 15 residues. V lost 5 bases, J lost 5 bases, and 16 bases lay in between. Germline CDR1 and CDR2: SGHAT and FQNNGV. CDR3 nucleotides: TGTGCCAGCAGCCCCGCCCAGCGGGCACACAATGAGCAGTTCTTC. This gives the protein CASSPAQRAHNEQFF. Full variable domain (missing parts from reference TRBV11-2 and TRBJ2-1): EAGVAQSPRYKIIEKRQSVAFWCNPISGHATLYWYQQILGQGPKLLIQFQNNGVVDDSQLPKDRFSAERLKGVDSTLKIQPAKLEDSAVYLCASSPAQRAHNEQFFGPGTRLTVL.

At least ten counts were recorded for this clonotype. The V and J genes are TRBV20-1 and TRBJ2-3; 13 nucleotides agree with TRBD2. The CDR3 has 20 amino acids. Trimming removed 1 base from V and 0 bases from J; junction bases left unmatched: 13. Per the germline V gene, CDR1 is DFQATT and CDR2 is SNEGSKA (reference sequence). CDR3 residues: CSARGLVGLAGAPSTDTQYF. The DNA of the CDR3 is TGCAGTGCTAGAGGTCTTGTCGGACTAGCGGGGGCGCCTAGCACAGATACGCAGTATTTT.

This clonotype turned up a few times. The chain has TRBV18 and TRBJ2-5; D gene unclear. CDR1 KGHSH and CDR2 LQKENI come from the germline V gene. This CDR3 comprises 11 residues. The V end was cut by 6 bases, the J end by 3 bases, with 5 bases between. For the CDR3, the DNA is TGTGCCAGCTCGGAGAAAGAGACCCAGTACTTC. It yields the protein CASSEKETQYF.

The table lists this clonotype with a few counts. V and J are TRBV5-5 and TRBJ1-1; no definite D call. There are 14 residues in the CDR3. CDR1 and CDR2 from the germline V gene are SGHKS and YYEKEE (reference sequence). V was shortened by 4 bases and J by 1 base, with 11 bases between the two germline ends. CDR3 region: CASSRVLWNTEAFF. The CDR3 region has the DNA TGTGCCAGCAGCCGGGTCCTTTGGAACACTGAAGCTTTCTTT.

The chain has TRBV14 and TRBJ1-2, with D hard to call. The V gene lost 4 bases and the J gene lost 4 bases, with 22 bases spanning the gap. CDR1 is SGHDN, CDR2 FVKESK, per germline. The CDR3 totals 17 residues. CDR3 coding DNA: TGTGCCAGCAGCCCTTCACCGGGTTACTCCCGGCGCTATGGCTACACCTTC. Protein: CASSPSPGYSRRYGYTF.

This rearrangement joins TRBV3-1 to TRBJ1-5; TRBD1 matches at 7 bases. V lost 6 bases, J lost 2 bases, and 4 bases stayed unmatched. The germline CDR1 and CDR2 sequences are LGHDT and YNNKEL (reference sequence). The CDR3 has 14 amino acids. CDR3 DNA sequence: TGTGCCAGCAGTCATACAGGGGGCAATCAGCCCCAGCATTTT. Translation gives CASSHTGGNQPQHF.

V and J are TRBV7-9 and TRBJ1-2, with a tentative D call TRBD1 (5 bases). This CDR3 comprises 15 residues. Germline V lookup: CDR1 SEHNR, CDR2 FQNEAQ (reference sequence). The germline V and J ends were trimmed by 5 bases and 0 bases, with 13 bases remaining between them. CDR3 amino acids: CASSEWDGANYGYTF. The CDR3 DNA is TGTGCCAGCAGCGAATGGGACGGAGCTAACTATGGCTACACCTTC.

In its sample, this clonotype was seen many times. The chain is built from TRBV4-1 and TRBJ1-4; D ambiguous. This CDR3 has 14 residues. Germline V gene lookup returns CDR1 MGHRA and CDR2 YSYEKL. V was trimmed by 3 bases and J by 6 bases, leaving 11 bases between them. The CDR3 bases are TGCGCCAGCAGCCACGAAGGGCGGGATGAAAAACTGTTTTTT. This codes for CASSHEGRDEKLFF.

The rearrangement uses TRBV18 and TRBJ1-1; D unclear. Trimming removed 6 bases at V and 1 base at J, with 9 bases between. CDR3 size: 13 residues. The germline gives CDR1 KGHSH, CDR2 LQKENI. CDR3 loop: CASSSDENTEAFF. CDR3 in DNA: TGTGCCAGCTCCAGTGACGAGAACACTGAAGCTTTCTTT.

This clonotype was found many times. This rearrangement joins TRBV20-1 to TRBJ2-7; no clear D. The V end lost 7 bases, the J end lost 0 bases, and 13 bases lay between the germline ends. Germline-derived CDR1 and CDR2 are DFQATT and SNEGSKA (reference sequence). The CDR3 is 13 amino acids. In DNA, the CDR3 is TGCAGTGGACGGACCGACATCTCCTACGAGCAGTACTTC. Its protein product is CSGRTDISYEQYF.

This clonotype was found a few times. The J gene is TRBJ2-5, the V gene TRBV5-5; possibly TRBD1 for D (5 bases). The CDR3 sequence is 15 residues long. Germline loops: CDR1 SGHKS, CDR2 YYEKEE (reference sequence). Trimming left V 1 base short and J 2 bases short, with 12 bases between. This CDR3 reads CASSLSPTAQETQYF. The CDR3 nucleotides read TGTGCCAGCAGCTTGTCCCCGACAGCACAAGAGACCCAGTACTTC.

The rearrangement uses TRBV4-2 and TRBJ2-7, with 10 positions matching TRBD2. The CDR3 has 17 residues. V lost 0 bases to trimming and J lost 2 bases; unmatched junction nucleotides: 7. Per the germline V gene, CDR1 is LGHNA and CDR2 is YNFKEQ. Written as DNA, the CDR3 is TGTGCCAGCAGCCAAGAATCGGGGCTAGCGGGGGCCTACGAGCAGTACTTC. Translated: CASSQESGLAGAYEQYF.

The table lists this clonotype with a few counts. The gene calls are TRBV10-2 and TRBJ2-3; maybe TRBD2 (5 bases). Germline values: CDR1 WSHSY, CDR2 SAAADI. V was clipped by 5 bases and J by 2 bases, with 11 bases between them. The CDR3 is 14 residues long. CDR3 nucleotides: TGCGCCAGCAGTACTAGTGCGACCACAGATACGCAGTATTTT. Amino acid sequence: CASSTSATTDTQYF.

This chain connects TRBV5-1 to TRBJ2-4; possibly TRBD1 or TRBD2 for D (6 bases each). This CDR3 spans 14 amino acids. V shed 3 bases and J shed 8 bases, with 15 bases lying between them. From germline, CDR1 is SGHRS and CDR2 YFSETQ. The CDR3 loop is CASSSGGGPDIQYF. The CDR3 nucleotides are TGCGCCAGCAGCTCCGGTGGGGGGCCGGACATTCAGTACTTC.

This clonotype was recorded a few times. The chain combines TRBV5-1 with TRBJ2-2; a weak D match, TRBD2 (5 bases). The CDR3 totals 16 residues. Trimming took 4 bases from V and 1 from J, leaving 14 bases between them. Germline-derived CDR1 and CDR2 are SGHRS and YFSETQ. CDR3 residues: CASSPGTSRNTGELFF. CDR3 in DNA: TGCGCCAGCAGCCCGGGAACATCAAGGAACACCGGGGAGCTGTTTTTT.